This TCR beta chain was found in a study of blood T cell repertoires in COVID-19. This CDR3 spans 12 amino acids. CDR1 and CDR2 (germline): SQVTM, ANQGSEA. V lost 3 bases to trimming and J lost 4 bases, with 9 bases between them. Clones were read by immunoSEQ multiplex PCR, and TCRdb kept only the in-frame ones, dropping some. The top ten hold approximately 1.5% of the sample, which has around 260,000 clones, about 90% seen once. The clonotype originates from a woman aged 40 to 50 who had recovered from COVID-19. Source material: peripheral blood. The chain combines TRBV29-1 with TRBJ1-2; D might be TRBD1 (5 bases). This CDR3 is CSVEDTAYGYTF. The CDR3 DNA is TGCAGCGTTGAGGACACGGCCTATGGCTACACCTTC.